This T cell receptor (beta chain) was sequenced for a study of shared clonotypes between healthy human individuals. Study-level background: CD4 naive and memory got three plates each, CD8 naive two, CD8 memory one.

Germline V gives CDR1 GTSNPN, CDR2 SVGIG (reference sequence). The V end was cut by 1 base, the J end by 8 bases, with 11 bases between. The CDR3 extends over 12 amino acids. This clone was seen only once. Its target is unknown. Tens of thousands of T cell genomes, or approximately 190 ng DNA, went into the sorted-subset replicate PCRs. Produced via immunoSEQ multiplex PCR; TCRdb's table is partial and in-frame only. This repertoire shows about 2.1 million clones, just over 90% found once; its top ten account for roughly 1.7%. Whole-study results and caveats: When compared with the clonotypes that were shared by all four sorted-subset donors, the non-shared clonotypes turned out to have lower generation probabilities. Naive CD4 clonotypes overlapped across a handful of donors at about 5%.

CD8 cells classed as naive were CD45RO-negative and positively selected for CCR7, excluding terminally differentiated effector memory CD45RA+ cells. Sequenced sample: naive CD8+ T cells from PBMCs. The receptor's source is a man younger than 35 in good health. Some clones in this sample may be carry-over from other donors' samples. The V call is TRBV30, the J call TRBJ1-2; D gene ambiguous. The chain's CDR3 is CAWSEGVGGYTF. The CDR3 DNA reads TGTGCCTGGAGTGAGGGAGTAGGCGGCTACACCTTC.